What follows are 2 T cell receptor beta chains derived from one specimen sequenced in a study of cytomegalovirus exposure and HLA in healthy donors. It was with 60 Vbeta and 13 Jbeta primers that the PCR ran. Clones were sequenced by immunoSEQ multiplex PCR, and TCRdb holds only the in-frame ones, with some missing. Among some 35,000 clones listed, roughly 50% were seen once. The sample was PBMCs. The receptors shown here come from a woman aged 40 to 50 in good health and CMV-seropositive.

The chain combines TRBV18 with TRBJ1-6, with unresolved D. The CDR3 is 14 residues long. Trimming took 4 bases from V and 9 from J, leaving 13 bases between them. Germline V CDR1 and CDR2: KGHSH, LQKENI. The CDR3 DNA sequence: TGTGCCAGCTCACAAAACCGGGAAGGTTCACCCCTCCACTTT. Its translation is CASSQNREGSPLHF.

CDR3 sequence reads: CAWRGGGDSEGYTF. The CDR3 region has the DNA TGTGCCTGGAGGGGGGGCGGGGACAGTGAGGGCTACACCTTC. The V call is TRBV30, the J call TRBJ1-2; 7 positions agree with TRBD1. Losses at the gene ends were 3 bases for V and 8 bases for J; bases not matched to a gene: 12. Germline V gene sequence: CDR1 GTSNPN, CDR2 SVGIG (reference sequence). This CDR3 has 14 amino acids.